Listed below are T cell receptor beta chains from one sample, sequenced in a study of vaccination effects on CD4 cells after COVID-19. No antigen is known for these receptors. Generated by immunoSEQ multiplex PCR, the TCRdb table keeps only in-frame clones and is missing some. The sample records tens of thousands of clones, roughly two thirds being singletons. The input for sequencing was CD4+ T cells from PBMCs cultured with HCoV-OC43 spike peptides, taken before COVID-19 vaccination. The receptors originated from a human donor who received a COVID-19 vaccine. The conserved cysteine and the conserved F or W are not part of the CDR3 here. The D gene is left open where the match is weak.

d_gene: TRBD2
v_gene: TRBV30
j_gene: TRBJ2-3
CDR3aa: AWSNQREQY

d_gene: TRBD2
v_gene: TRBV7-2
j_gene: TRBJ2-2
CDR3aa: ASSLAASGSTGELF

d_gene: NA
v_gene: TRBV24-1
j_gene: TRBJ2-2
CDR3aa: ATMAEGTGELF

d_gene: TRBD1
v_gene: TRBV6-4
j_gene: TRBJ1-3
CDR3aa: ASNSRTQGVSGNTIY

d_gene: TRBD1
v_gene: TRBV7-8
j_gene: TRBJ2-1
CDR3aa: ASSSSYRGLNNEQF

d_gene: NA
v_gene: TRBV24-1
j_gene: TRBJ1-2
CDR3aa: ATSDGLYGYT

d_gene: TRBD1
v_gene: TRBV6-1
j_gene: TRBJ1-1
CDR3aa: ASSEGDRVESTEAF

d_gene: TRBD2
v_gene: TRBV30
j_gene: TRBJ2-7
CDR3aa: AWRGAGGLHEQY

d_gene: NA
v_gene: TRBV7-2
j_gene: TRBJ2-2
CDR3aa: ASSFGGGTGELF

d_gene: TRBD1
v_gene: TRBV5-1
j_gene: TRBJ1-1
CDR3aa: ASSLDRVRVSDTEAF

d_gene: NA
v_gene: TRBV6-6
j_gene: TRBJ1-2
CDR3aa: ASSYRPTRGYGYT

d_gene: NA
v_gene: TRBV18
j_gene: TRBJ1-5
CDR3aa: ASSPPGPRGSNQPQH

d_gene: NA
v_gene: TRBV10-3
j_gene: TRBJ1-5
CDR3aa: AISVGEFSNQPQH

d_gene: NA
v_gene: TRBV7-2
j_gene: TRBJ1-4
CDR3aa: ASSSGTGDEKLF

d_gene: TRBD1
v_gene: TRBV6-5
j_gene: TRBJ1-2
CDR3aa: ASRLQGANDYGYT

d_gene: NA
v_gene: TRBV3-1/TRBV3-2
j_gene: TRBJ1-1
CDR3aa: ASRQEGMNTEAF

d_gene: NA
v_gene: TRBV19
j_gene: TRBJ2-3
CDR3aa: ASSIGRTDTQY

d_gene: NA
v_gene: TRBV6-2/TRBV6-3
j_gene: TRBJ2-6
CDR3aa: ASSYSRGVGANVLT

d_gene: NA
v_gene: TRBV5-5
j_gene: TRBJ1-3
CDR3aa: ASSLASTGGSGNTIY

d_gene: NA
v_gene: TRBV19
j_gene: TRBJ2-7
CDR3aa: ASSHKGGSGLVNEQY

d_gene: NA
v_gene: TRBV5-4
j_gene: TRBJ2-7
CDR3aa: ASSLRGDLYEQY

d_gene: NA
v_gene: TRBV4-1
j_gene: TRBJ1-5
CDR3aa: ASSQNRYSNQPQH

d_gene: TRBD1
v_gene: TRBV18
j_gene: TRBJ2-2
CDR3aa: ASSPKSGTETGELF

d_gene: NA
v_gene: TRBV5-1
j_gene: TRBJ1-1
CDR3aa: ASSLDMNTEAF

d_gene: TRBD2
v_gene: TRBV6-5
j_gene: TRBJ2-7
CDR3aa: ASSHAGTNFYEQY

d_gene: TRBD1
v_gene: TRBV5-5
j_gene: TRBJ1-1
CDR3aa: ASSLQTGEYTEAF

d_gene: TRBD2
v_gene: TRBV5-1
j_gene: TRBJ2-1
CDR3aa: ASSLDPTAGVNEQF

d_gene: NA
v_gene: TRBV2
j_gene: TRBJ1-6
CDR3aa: ASRPRQNNSPLH

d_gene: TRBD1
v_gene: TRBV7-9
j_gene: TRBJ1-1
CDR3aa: ASSVPDRGLTEAF

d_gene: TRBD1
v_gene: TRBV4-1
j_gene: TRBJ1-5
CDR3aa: ASSQGKGGRDQPQH

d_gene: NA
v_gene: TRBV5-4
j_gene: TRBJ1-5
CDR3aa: AVSGHDSNQPQH

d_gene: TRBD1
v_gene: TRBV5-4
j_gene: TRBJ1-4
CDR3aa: ASSLEGANEKLF

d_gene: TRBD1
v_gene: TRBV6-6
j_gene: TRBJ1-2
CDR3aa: ASSLTGADGYT

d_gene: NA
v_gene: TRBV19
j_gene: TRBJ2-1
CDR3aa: ASSIPGHRAKEQF

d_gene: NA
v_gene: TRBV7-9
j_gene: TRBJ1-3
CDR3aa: ASTSTVSGNTIY

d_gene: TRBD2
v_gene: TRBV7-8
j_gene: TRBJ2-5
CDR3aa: ASSPRTSGAQETQY

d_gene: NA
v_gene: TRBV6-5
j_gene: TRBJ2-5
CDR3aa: ASSRTIAVQETQY

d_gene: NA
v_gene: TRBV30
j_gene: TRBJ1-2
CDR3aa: AWIPDSSEGQGGYT